A single sample gave rise to the 26 T cell receptor beta chains below, sequenced in a study of neoadjuvant anti-PD-1 for oral cavity cancer. Data came from immunoSEQ multiplex PCR; TCRdb stores just in-frame clones and leaves some out. The sample has approximately 67,000 clones, more than 70% seen once. The sample consisted of PBMCs, taken before nivolumab (anti-PD-1) treatment. All receptors come from a person aged 40 to 85 with oral cavity squamous cell carcinoma.

J is TRBJ2-1 and V is TRBV5-5; D may correspond to TRBD1 or TRBD2 (5 bases each). The CDR3 loop spans 16 amino acids. Germline CDR1 and CDR2: SGHKS and YYEKEE (reference sequence). V shed 1 base and J shed 0 bases, with 11 bases lying between them. The CDR3 nucleotides read TGTGCCAGCAGCTTGTGGGGGAGCAGCTCCTACAATGAGCAGTTCTTC. Translated: CASSLWGSSSYNEQFF.

This chain connects TRBV6-5 to TRBJ1-3; D uncertain. Germline V gene sequence: CDR1 MNHEY, CDR2 SVGAGI. Trimming cost V 2 bases and J 0 bases, with 8 bases left between them. This CDR3 spans 15 amino acids. CDR3 DNA: TGTGCCAGCAGTTACGGAATCAACTCTGGAAACACCATATATTTT. Translated, it gives CASSYGINSGNTIYF.

The rearrangement links TRBV29-1 to TRBJ2-7; D perhaps matches TRBD1 (5 bases). Germline V gives CDR1 SQVTM, CDR2 ANQGSEA. Trimming left V 7 bases short and J 1 base short, with 11 bases between. The CDR3 has 12 amino acids. CDR3 sequence: CSAQGRSYEQYF. For the CDR3, the DNA is TGCAGCGCTCAGGGTCGTTCCTACGAGCAGTACTTC.

The V and J genes are TRBV10-2 and TRBJ2-6; the match to TRBD1 covers 7 bases. The trim removed 6 bases at V and 2 bases at J, leaving 16 bases unmatched. Germline V lookup: CDR1 WSHSY, CDR2 SAAADI. The CDR3 spans 19 residues. The CDR3 nucleotides are TGCGCCAGCAGAATTGACAGGGTTCCCCTTCTCCCTGGGGCCAACGTCCTGACTTTC. Translation: CASRIDRVPLLPGANVLTF.

The CDR3 coding sequence is TGTGCCAGCAGTGAAGGGGACACGAGAATCTACGAGCAGTACTTC. Translating gives CASSEGDTRIYEQYF. V usage is TRBV6-1 and J usage is TRBJ2-7, with D tentatively TRBD1 (6 bases). CDR3 length: 15 residues. Germline loops: CDR1 MNHNS, CDR2 SASEGT. V was trimmed by 1 base and J by 3 bases, leaving 13 bases between them.

The table lists this clone with a few counts. The chain is built from TRBV7-2 and TRBJ1-2; 8 bases are a match to TRBD1. The V and J ends lost 5 bases and 3 bases, in that order; junction bases with no gene match: 5. This CDR3 has 14 residues. Per germline, CDR1 SGHTA and CDR2 FQGNSA. The CDR3 region is CASSPGQGHYGYTF. The CDR3 DNA reads TGTGCCAGCAGCCCCGGACAGGGTCACTATGGCTACACCTTC. Full variable domain (rest looked up from reference TRBV7-2 and TRBJ1-2): GAGVSQSPSNKVTEKGKDVELRCDPISGHTALYWYRQSLGQGLEFLIYFQGNSAPDKSGLPSDRFSAERTGGSVSTLTIQRTQQEDSAVYLCASSPGQGHYGYTFGSGTRLTVV.

The chain links TRBV10-3 to TRBJ1-6; tentatively, D is TRBD1 (5 bases). Deletions cut 6 bases from V and 10 bases from J, with 16 bases between. The CDR3 runs 14 residues. Germline V CDR1 and CDR2: ENHRY, SYGVKD. The CDR3 loop is CAIRTGARGSPLHF. The CDR3 DNA is TGTGCCATCAGGACGGGCGCCCGGGGGTCACCCCTCCACTTT.

This rearrangement joins TRBV29-1 to TRBJ1-4; 7 positions match TRBD1. V trimming: 7 bases; J trimming: 3 bases; junction bases outside the gene matches: 11. The CDR3 has 15 residues. Per the germline V gene, CDR1 is SQVTM and CDR2 is ANQGSEA. As DNA, the CDR3 is TGCAGCGCACGACGGGATCAGGGGGCTAATGAAAAACTGTTTTTT. Translated: CSARRDQGANEKLFF. Supplemented by reference TRBV29-1 and TRBJ1-4, the full variable domain reads SAVISQKPSRDICQRGTSLTIQCQVDSQVTMMFWYRQQPGQSLTLIATANQGSEATYESGFVIDKFPISRPNLTFSTLTVSNMSPEDSSIYLCSARRDQGANEKLFFGSGTQLSVL.

This clone was counted once. The CDR3 DNA follows: TGTGCCTGGAGTGTATTTGTAGCCAAAAACATTCAGTACTTC. Its translation is CAWSVFVAKNIQYF. The rearrangement joins TRBV30 to TRBJ2-4; D gene uncertain. Germline CDR1 GTSNPN, CDR2 SVGIG (reference sequence). V was clipped by 0 bases and J by 0 bases, with 6 bases between them. The CDR3 runs 14 residues.

This clone showed up just once. The rearrangement links TRBV20-1 to TRBJ2-3; tentative D call: TRBD1 (5 bases). The CDR3 covers 11 residues. V was cut by 2 bases and J by 5 bases, with 5 bases left in between. Germline loops: CDR1 DFQATT, CDR2 SNEGSKA (reference sequence). CDR3 region: CSARRGDTQYF. The CDR3 region has the DNA TGCAGTGCTAGAAGGGGAGATACGCAGTATTTT.

The rearrangement uses TRBV7-9 and TRBJ2-4; TRBD2 aligns across 7 bases. This CDR3 contains 18 residues. V lost 5 bases to trimming and J lost 3 bases; unmatched junction nucleotides: 16. Germline V gene lookup returns CDR1 SEHNR and CDR2 FQNEAQ (reference sequence). CDR3 amino acids: CASSPPTRTGGDKNIQYF. In nucleotides, the CDR3 is TGTGCCAGCAGCCCACCAACGAGGACGGGGGGAGACAAAAACATTCAGTACTTC. Complete variable domain (other parts from reference TRBV7-9 and TRBJ2-4): DTGVSQNPRHKITKRGQNVTFRCDPISEHNRLYWYRQTLGQGPEFLTYFQNEAQLEKSRLLSDRFSAERPKGSFSTLEIQRTEQGDSAMYLCASSPPTRTGGDKNIQYFGAGTRLSVL.

This rearrangement joins TRBV6-1 to TRBJ2-7, with a possible D match to TRBD1 (6 bases). The CDR3 has 13 amino acids. Trimming shortened V by 7 bases and J by 3 bases, and 13 bases separated the two germline ends. Germline values: CDR1 MNHNS, CDR2 SASEGT. The CDR3, as DNA: TGTGCCAGCACGACAGGACCTAACTACGAGCAGTACTTC. This gives the protein CASTTGPNYEQYF.

V and J are TRBV27 and TRBJ1-2; the D gene is possibly TRBD1 (5 bases). The V gene's germline CDR1 is MNHEY and CDR2 SMNVEV (reference sequence). V was trimmed by 0 bases and J by 2 bases, leaving 13 bases between them. The CDR3 has 16 amino acids. Written as DNA, the CDR3 is TGTGCCAGCAGTTTATCACCCCCGACAGTCAACTATGGCTACACCTTC. It encodes CASSLSPPTVNYGYTF.

CDR3 region: CASSFTSNSGANVLTF. Here the CDR3 DNA reads TGTGCCAGCAGCTTCACAAGCAACTCTGGGGCCAACGTCCTGACTTTC. The chain joins TRBV7-3 to TRBJ2-6; D remains unclear. This CDR3 comprises 16 residues. Germline loops: CDR1 SGHTA, CDR2 FQGTGA. Trimming shortened V by 3 bases and J by 0 bases, and 9 bases separated the two germline ends.

The J gene is TRBJ2-7, the V gene TRBV5-5, with 10 bases identical to TRBD1. V dropped 3 bases and J dropped 4; count of bases not matched to a gene: 4. This CDR3 spans 14 amino acids. Germline CDR1 SGHKS, CDR2 YYEKEE (reference sequence). CDR3 region: CASSWGQGFYEQYF. Here the CDR3 DNA reads TGTGCCAGCAGCTGGGGACAGGGGTTTTACGAGCAGTACTTC.

The chain uses TRBV11-3 and TRBJ2-7; 7 bases align to TRBD2. The germline V gene encodes CDR1 SGHNT and CDR2 YENEEA. Unmatched junction bases numbered 10, after V lost 4 bases and J lost 7 bases. The CDR3 totals 14 residues. The CDR3 is CASSSSWARGEQYF. CDR3 bases: TGTGCCAGCAGCTCGAGTTGGGCGCGGGGGGAGCAGTACTTC.

The gene calls are TRBV7-8 and TRBJ2-3; D gene ambiguous. CDR3 size: 13 residues. CDR1 is SGHVS and CDR2 is FQNEAQ in the germline V gene. With 4 bases removed from V and 3 bases from J, the gap between germline ends came to 8 bases. The DNA for the CDR3 is TGTGCCAGCAGCTCCCGGCGGACAGATACGCAGTATTTT. Translated: CASSSRRTDTQYF.

The V gene is TRBV5-4, the J gene TRBJ1-4; no reliable D call. Germline assignment: CDR1 SGHNT and CDR2 YYREEE (reference sequence). Between the trimmed V and J ends, which lost 1 base and 6 bases, there was a span of 10 bases. This CDR3 contains 14 residues. Written as DNA, the CDR3 is TGTGCCAGCAGCTTGAAGGGAGGCGATGAAAAACTGTTTTTT. Translation gives CASSLKGGDEKLFF.

The chain links TRBV6-1 to TRBJ2-1; D is perhaps TRBD2 (6 bases). The CDR3 consists of 15 residues. V dropped 3 bases and J dropped 1 base, with 10 bases sitting between them. Germline V gene sequence: CDR1 MNHNS, CDR2 SASEGT. The DNA for the CDR3 is TGTGCCAGCAGTGACGGGACTCCATCCTACAATGAGCAGTTCTTC. This codes for CASSDGTPSYNEQFF.

The chain has TRBV7-9 and TRBJ1-1; D not resolved. V lost 3 bases and J 1 base, leaving 9 bases between the germline ends. The CDR3 totals 14 residues. Germline values: CDR1 SEHNR, CDR2 FQNEAQ (reference sequence). The CDR3 nucleotides read TGTGCCAGCAGCTTGGTAGTTGGGAACACTGAAGCTTTCTTT. It codes for CASSLVVGNTEAFF.

The CDR3 loop is CASSLGGGGFYGYTF. DNA of the CDR3: TGTGCCAGCAGTCTGGGCGGGGGCGGATTTTATGGCTACACCTTC. V is TRBV28 and J is TRBJ1-2, with a weak D call TRBD1 (6 bases). Trimming left V 5 bases short and J 5 bases short, with 18 bases between. This CDR3 is built from 15 residues. Germline V CDR1 and CDR2: MDHEN, SYDVKM.

The genes are TRBV7-6 and TRBJ2-2; 11 nucleotides match TRBD2. V lost 6 bases to trimming and J lost 7 bases; unmatched junction nucleotides: 7. The CDR3 is 15 amino acids. From germline, CDR1 is SGHVS and CDR2 FNYEAQ. The CDR3, as DNA: TGTGCCAGCAGTCATAGCGGGGGGGCCAGCGGGGAGCTGTTTTTT. As protein: CASSHSGGASGELFF.

This chain connects TRBV5-6 to TRBJ1-4; unclear D gene. CDR1 and CDR2 (germline): SGHDT, YYEEEE. With 0 bases removed from V and 11 bases from J, the gap between germline ends came to 14 bases. The CDR3 consists of 14 residues. The CDR3 nucleotides read TGTGCCAGCAGCTTGGCGGCAGGCCCTGGGAAACTGTTTTTT. Encoded protein: CASSLAAGPGKLFF.

This clone occurred once. CDR3 coding DNA: TGTGCCACCAGCAGATCCGGGACAGGGGCCTATGGCTACACCTTC. Translated, it gives CATSRSGTGAYGYTF. The chain uses TRBV15 and TRBJ1-2; 10 nucleotides align to TRBD1. CDR3 size: 15 residues. V shed 2 bases and J 4 bases; nucleotides not matched to a gene: 4. Germline-derived CDR1 and CDR2 are LNHNV and YYDKDF (reference sequence).

CDR3 in DNA: TGTGCCAGCAGCCTCCGACCGCCAATCCTCACTGGGGCCAACGTCCTGACTTTC. Residues: CASSLRPPILTGANVLTF. This chain links TRBV14 with TRBJ2-6; D uncertain. The CDR3 is made up of 18 amino acids. The V end was cut by 4 bases, the J end by 2 bases, with 18 bases between. CDR1 and CDR2 from the germline V gene are SGHDN and FVKESK. Together with reference TRBV14 and TRBJ2-6, the CDR3 gives the full variable domain: EAGVTQFPSHSVIEKGQTVTLRCDPISGHDNLYWYRRVMGKEIKFLLHFVKESKQDESGMPNNRFLAERTGGTYSTLKVQPAELEDSGVYFCASSLRPPILTGANVLTFGAGSRLTVL.

V and J are TRBV19 and TRBJ1-5; D possibly corresponds to TRBD1 (5 bases). The CDR3 length is 11 residues. From germline, CDR1 is LNHDA and CDR2 SQIVND (reference sequence). Trimming left V 8 bases short and J 5 bases short, with 7 bases between. The CDR3 DNA reads TGTGCCAGTGGGACCTATCAGCCCCAGCATTTT. It specifies CASGTYQPQHF.